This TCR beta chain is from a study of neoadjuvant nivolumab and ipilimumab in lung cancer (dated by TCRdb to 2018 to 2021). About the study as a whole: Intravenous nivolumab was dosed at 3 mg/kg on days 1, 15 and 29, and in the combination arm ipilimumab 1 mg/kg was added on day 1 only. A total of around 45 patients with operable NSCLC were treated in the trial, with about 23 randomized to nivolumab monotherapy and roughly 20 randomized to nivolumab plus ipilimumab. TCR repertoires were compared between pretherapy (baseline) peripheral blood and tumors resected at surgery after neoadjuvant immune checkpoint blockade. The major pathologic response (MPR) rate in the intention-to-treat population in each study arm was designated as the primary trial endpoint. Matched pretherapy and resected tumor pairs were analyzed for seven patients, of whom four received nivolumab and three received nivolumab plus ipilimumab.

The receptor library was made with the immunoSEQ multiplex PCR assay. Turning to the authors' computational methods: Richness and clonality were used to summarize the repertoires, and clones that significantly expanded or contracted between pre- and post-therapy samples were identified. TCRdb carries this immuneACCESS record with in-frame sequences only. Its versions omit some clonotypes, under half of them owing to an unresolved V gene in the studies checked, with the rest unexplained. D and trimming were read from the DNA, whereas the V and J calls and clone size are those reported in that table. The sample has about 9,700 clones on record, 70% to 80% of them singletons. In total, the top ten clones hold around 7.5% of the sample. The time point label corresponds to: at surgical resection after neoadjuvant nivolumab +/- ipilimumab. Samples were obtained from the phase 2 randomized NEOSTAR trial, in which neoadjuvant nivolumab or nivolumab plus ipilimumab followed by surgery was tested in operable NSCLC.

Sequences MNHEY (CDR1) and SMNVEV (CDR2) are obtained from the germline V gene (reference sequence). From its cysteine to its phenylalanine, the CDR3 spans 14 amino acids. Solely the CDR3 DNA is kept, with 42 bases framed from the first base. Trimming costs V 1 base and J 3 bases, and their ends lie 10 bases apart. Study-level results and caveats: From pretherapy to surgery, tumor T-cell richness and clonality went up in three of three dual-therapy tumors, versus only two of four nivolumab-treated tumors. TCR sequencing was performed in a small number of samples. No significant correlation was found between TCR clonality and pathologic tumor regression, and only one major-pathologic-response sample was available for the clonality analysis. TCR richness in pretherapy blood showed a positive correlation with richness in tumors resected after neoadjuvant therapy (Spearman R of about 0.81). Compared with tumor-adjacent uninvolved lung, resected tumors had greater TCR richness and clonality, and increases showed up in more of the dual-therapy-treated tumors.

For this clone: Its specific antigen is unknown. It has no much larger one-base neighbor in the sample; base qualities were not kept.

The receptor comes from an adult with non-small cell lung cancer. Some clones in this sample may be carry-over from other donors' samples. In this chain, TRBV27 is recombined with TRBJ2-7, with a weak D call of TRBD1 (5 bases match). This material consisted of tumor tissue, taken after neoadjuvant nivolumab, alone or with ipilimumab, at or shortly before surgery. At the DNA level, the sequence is TGTGCCAGCAGTTTATTCAGGGATGGCTACGAGCAGTACTTC. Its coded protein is CASSLFRDGYEQYF.